Included here is one T cell receptor (beta chain) sequence, with context. Germline CDR1 MNHNS, CDR2 SASEGT. CDR3 length equals 14 residues. With 6 bases clipped from V and 2 bases from J, the junction kept 6 bases outside the gene matches. Assay: immunoSEQ multiplex PCR; the TCRdb copy retains only in-frame clones and omits some. The sample shows over a million clones, 75% to 80% of them seen only once. The data stem from a study of shared clonotypes between healthy human individuals. The rearrangement joins TRBV6-1 to TRBJ2-7; 8 positions agree with TRBD2. The receptor comes from a man aged 18 to 35 in good health. Some clones in this sample may be carry-over from other donors' samples. What was sequenced was memory CD4+ T cells from PBMCs. Subset noted: CD45RA-negative fraction. The CDR3, as DNA: TGTGCCAGCAGGGGAGCGGGAGCCCCCTACGAGCAGTACTTC. It specifies CASRGAGAPYEQYF.